The TCR beta chain described here comes from a study of CD8+CD57+ T cells in acquired aplastic anemia. Across the whole study: CD4+ and CD8+ cells, once sorted, gave DNA averaging roughly 3.4 ug. Healthy donors yielded some 9.9 million CD4+ cell reads on average.

CDR3 and TCR beta VDJ profiling relied on a genomic DNA template. TCRdb reprocessed the reads via MiXCR and lists one record per CDR3 protein. The table includes approximately 380,000 distinct CDR3 sequences, 65% to 80% detected once. As concerns this clonotype: Antigen unknown. At one end, the junction sequence differs from germline, possibly due to a read error.

The germline V gene has CDR1 SGHTA and CDR2 FQGNSA. This CDR3 is built from 13 residues. Study observations and caveats: Found in both controls and patients were twenty-nine CD8+ CDR3 sequences. Patients versus controls showed no significant CD8+ Simpson's diversity difference.

Sequencing was performed on sorted CD4+, CD8+, or CD8+CD57+ T cells (not recorded which) from PBMCs. The source of this sequence is a human donor in good health, serving as a control. The chain combines TRBV7-2 with TRBJ1-5; unclear D gene. CDR3 region: CASSLQVDHEQFF. CDR3 in DNA: TGTGCCAGCAGCCTGCAGGTGGACCATGAGCAGTTTTTT.